This is a list of T cell receptor beta chains from one sample in a study of control samples from healthy donors and cancer patients. This table comes from immunoSEQ multiplex PCR, and its TCRdb copy is limited to in-frame clones, with some not included. The specimen's table records 150,000 to 200,000 clones. The source material was blood. These receptors were collected from a woman in her twenties or thirties in good health. The CDR3 runs from the conserved cysteine through the conserved F or W. Each record gives: J gene, D gene, V gene, CDR3 DNA, CDR3 protein. A D gene is named only where the DNA matches it firmly.

>TRBJ1-2|TRBD1|TRBV19
TGTGCCAGTGGAGAGACAGGGGGCTATGGCTACACCTTC
CASGETGGYGYTF
>TRBJ2-3|NA|TRBV11-2
TGTGCCAGCAGCTTATGGGTACAGGGTCGGAAAACAGATACGCAGTATTTT
CASSLWVQGRKTDTQYF
>TRBJ1-5|NA|TRBV19
TGTGCCTGCGGGGGGAACTTGAATCAGCCCCAGCATTTT
CACGGNLNQPQHF
>TRBJ1-2|NA|TRBV11-2
TGTGCCAGCAGCCCCAGCTATGGCTACACCTTC
CASSPSYGYTF
>TRBJ1-5|NA|TRBV23-1
TGCGCCAGCAGTCAATTCCCAGGGTCGGGCAATCAGCCCCAGCATTTT
CASSQFPGSGNQPQHF
>TRBJ1-1|NA|TRBV5-6
TGTGCCAGCAGCTTGGTCGGGGGGGCCTTTGAAGCTTTCTTT
CASSLVGGAFEAFF
>TRBJ2-5|NA|TRBV6-2/TRBV6-3
TGTGCCAGCAGTTACTCGTCGGAGGGGAAGGAGACCCAGTACTTC
CASSYSSEGKETQYF
>TRBJ2-2|NA|TRBV19
TGTGCCACCACTCTAGACAGTAAAGCGGGGGAGCTGTTTTTT
CATTLDSKAGELFF
>TRBJ1-1|NA|TRBV7-6
TGTGCCAGCAGCCTCGAGGCAGGGAACACTGAAGCTTTCTTT
CASSLEAGNTEAFF
>TRBJ1-3|NA|TRBV7-2
TGTGCCAGCAGCTTAGTCGAAGGAAGGTCGGGAAACACCATATATTTT
CASSLVEGRSGNTIYF
>TRBJ2-3|TRBD2|TRBV5-1
TGCGCCAGCACCAATCTAGCGGGGAGGACAGATACGCAGTATTTT
CASTNLAGRTDTQYF
>TRBJ1-3|TRBD1|TRBV28
TGTGCCAGCAGTTTGCCCAGGGGGAAGGGTGGAAACACCATATATTTT
CASSLPRGKGGNTIYF
>TRBJ2-1|TRBD1|TRBV5-8
TGTGCCAGCAGCCTGGACAGGGGGCGCAAGGTGAAGTTCTTC
CASSLDRGRKVKFF
>TRBJ2-7|NA|TRBV28
TGTGCCTACGGGGCAGGGACCGAGCAGTACTTC
CAYGAGTEQYF
>TRBJ1-1|NA|TRBV18
TGTGCCAGCTCACCGGGACTGAAAAACACTGAAGCTTTCTTT
CASSPGLKNTEAFF
>TRBJ1-1|NA|TRBV13
TGTGCCAGCAGCCCCGGGCCGTTTGAAGCTTTCTTT
CASSPGPFEAFF
>TRBJ1-2|TRBD1|TRBV7-9
TGTGCCAGCAGCCGAGGGACAGGGGCCAACTATGGCTACACCTTC
CASSRGTGANYGYTF
>TRBJ1-3|NA|TRBV18
TGTGCCAGCTCACCAAAGGCAGGGCGCCACACCATATATTTT
CASSPKAGRHTIYF
>TRBJ1-6|NA|TRBV19
TGTGCCTCGACAGCAGCCCTAAATTCACCCCTCCACTTT
CASTAALNSPLHF
>TRBJ1-1|NA|TRBV4-1
TGCGCCAGCAGCTGGGGGGGGAACACTGAAGCTTTCTTT
CASSWGGNTEAFF
>TRBJ1-2|NA|TRBV6-6
TGTGCCAGCAACAAATATGGCTACACCTTC
CASNKYGYTF
>TRBJ2-3|NA|TRBV5-1
TGCGCCAGCAGCTTGAGACAGTACACAGATACGCAGTATTTT
CASSLRQYTDTQYF
>TRBJ1-1|NA|TRBV4-1
TGCGCCAGCAGCCAAGATGACAGAAACACTGAAGCTTTCTTT
CASSQDDRNTEAFF
>TRBJ1-1|NA|TRBV6-5
TGTGCCAGCAGTTATGATAGGGGCACATTACACACTGAAGCTTTCTTT
CASSYDRGTLHTEAFF
>TRBJ1-2|NA|TRBV7-9
TGTGCCAGCAGCTTAGAAGACAGAGTCGGTGGCTACACCTTC
CASSLEDRVGGYTF
>TRBJ1-5|NA|TRBV30
TGTGCCTGGAGTGCTCAGGGTTATCAGCCCCAGCATTTT
CAWSAQGYQPQHF
>TRBJ1-2|TRBD1|TRBV5-4
TGTGCCAGCAGCCTCGGGACAGGGGGCGCGTATGGCTACACCTTC
CASSLGTGGAYGYTF
>TRBJ2-3|TRBD2|TRBV5-1
TGCGCCAGCAGCTTGGGACTAGCGGGGGTCTTAAGTACAGATACGCAGTATTTT
CASSLGLAGVLSTDTQYF
>TRBJ2-1|NA|TRBV10-1
TGCGCCAGCAGTGAGGTGGGGGGCCCGGGCAATGAGCAGTTCTTC
CASSEVGGPGNEQFF
>TRBJ1-6|NA|TRBV28
TGTGCCAGCAGTCCCTTTGGCAGCTCCTATAATTCACCCCTCCACTTT
CASSPFGSSYNSPLHF
>TRBJ2-3|TRBD2|TRBV5-1
TGCGCCAGCAGCTCCTTAGCGGGGGGTACAGATACGCAGTATTTT
CASSSLAGGTDTQYF
>TRBJ1-2|NA|TRBV6-5
TGTGCCAGCAGTTACTCAGGTGACGGAGCCTATGGCTACACCTTC
CASSYSGDGAYGYTF
>TRBJ2-7|NA|TRBV4-2
TGTGCCAGCAGCCAAGAAAAGGGATACGAGCAGTACTTC
CASSQEKGYEQYF
>TRBJ1-6|NA|TRBV7-2
TGTGCCAGCAGCGCGGGACGGAGCTCCAATTCACCCCTCCACTTT
CASSAGRSSNSPLHF
>TRBJ2-7|NA|TRBV6-2/TRBV6-3
TGTGCCAGCAGTTACTCGGTAGGGGAGCAGTACTTC
CASSYSVGEQYF
>TRBJ1-5|NA|TRBV27
TGTGCCAGCAGTTTATGGGCAGGGGGCAATCAGCCCCAGCATTTT
CASSLWAGGNQPQHF
>TRBJ1-2|NA|TRBV2
TGTGCCAGCAGTGGGGACACGGATTACTATGGCTACACCTTC
CASSGDTDYYGYTF
>TRBJ1-6|NA|TRBV7-2
TGTGCCAGCAGCCCCCGGGGGGCAGCAACTAATTCACCCCTCCACTTT
CASSPRGAATNSPLHF
>TRBJ2-1|TRBD2|TRBV12-5
TGTGCTAGTGCCGCGACTAGCGGGTCTAATGAGCAGTTCTTC
CASAATSGSNEQFF
>TRBJ1-2|NA|TRBV14
TGTGCCAGCAGCCAATTTAATGCTGGAGTAAAGGGCTACACCTTC
CASSQFNAGVKGYTF
>TRBJ1-2|NA|TRBV3-1/TRBV3-2
TGTGCCAGCAGCCCGCTAGAAGGGAGCCAATTCTATGGCTACACCTTC
CASSPLEGSQFYGYTF
>TRBJ2-7|NA|TRBV12-3/TRBV12-4
TGTGCCAGCAGTTGGGTAAAATGGGACGAGCAGTACTTC
CASSWVKWDEQYF
>TRBJ2-3|NA|TRBV28
TGTGCCACCGAAACCGGGACTTCACTCACAGATACGCAGTATTTT
CATETGTSLTDTQYF
>TRBJ1-4|NA|TRBV5-8
TGTGCCAGCAGCCTTGAAAAACTGTTTTTT
CASSLEKLFF
>TRBJ1-2|NA|TRBV6-2/TRBV6-3
TGTGCCAGCAGTTACTTGGGAACCAACTATGGCTACACCTTC
CASSYLGTNYGYTF
>TRBJ1-4|NA|TRBV6-2/TRBV6-3
TGTGCCAGCAGTTCTGGGGGAAAACTGTTTTTT
CASSSGGKLFF
>TRBJ1-2|NA|TRBV28
TGTGCCAGCAGACTAAGACACTATTGGGGCTACACCTTC
CASRLRHYWGYTF
>TRBJ2-7|NA|TRBV6-5
TGTGCCAGCAGTTCGCAGGGCATCGAGCAGTACTTC
CASSSQGIEQYF